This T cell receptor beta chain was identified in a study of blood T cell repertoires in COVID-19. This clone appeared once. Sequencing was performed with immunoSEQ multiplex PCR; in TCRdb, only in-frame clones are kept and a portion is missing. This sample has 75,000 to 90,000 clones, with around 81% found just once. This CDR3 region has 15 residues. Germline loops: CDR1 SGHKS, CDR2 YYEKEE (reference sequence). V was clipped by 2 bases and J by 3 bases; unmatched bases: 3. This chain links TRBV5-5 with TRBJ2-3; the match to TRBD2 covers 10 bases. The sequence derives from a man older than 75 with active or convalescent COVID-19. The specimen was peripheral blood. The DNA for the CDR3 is TGTGCCAGCAGCTTACTGACTAGCGGGACAGATACGCAGTATTTT. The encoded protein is CASSLLTSGTDTQYF.